The clone carrying this T cell receptor beta chain turned up a few times. Its target is unknown. Germline V gene lookup returns CDR1 SGHTA and CDR2 FQGNSA. This CDR3 region has 13 residues. With 1 base removed from V and 3 bases from J, the gap between germline ends came to 6 bases. The sample originates from a study of CD8 T cells in ankylosing spondylitis. Findings and caveats of the study: In reactive arthritis synovial fluid and blood, some motif variants had been reported before. What seemed typical of ankylosing spondylitis blood was a TCR beta motif built from eight highly homologous variants.

With molecular barcodes, quantitative 5'-RACE was used to make the TCR beta libraries. TCRdb independently ran MiXCR on the 5' RACE reads; one entry per CDR3 protein. The table lists a few hundred thousand distinct CDR3 sequences, less than 25% of them singletons. This chain uses TRBV7-2 with TRBJ1-1; D is unresolved. The sequenced sample was blood, either unsorted or a sorted T cell fraction (not recorded which). The sequence was collected from a female donor with ankylosing spondylitis or in good health (not recorded which). The DNA for the CDR3 is TGTGCCAGCAGCTTAGAGCTCGACACTGAAGCTTTCTTT. Protein product: CASSLELDTEAFF.